Following are 15 T cell receptor beta chains from one sample sequenced in a study of neurological immune-mediated disorders. The time point here: longitudinal time-point 1 (baseline). TCRdb reanalysed the 5' RACE reads using MiXCR and keeps one entry per CDR3 protein. The table includes some 54,000 distinct CDR3 sequences, roughly a tenth detected once. The sequencing sample was made of PBMCs. Receptors originate from a male donor with HTLV-1-associated myelopathy (HAM/TSP).

A remark on this clonotype: Germline and junction disagree at one end, which may indicate a read error. The chain combines TRBV29-1 with TRBJ1-1; TRBD1 aligns across 7 bases. Germline V gene data show CDR1 as SQVTM and CDR2 as ANQGSEA. This CDR3 contains 14 residues. The CDR3, as DNA: TGCAGCGTCTACAGGGGCGGAGTGAACACTGAAGATTTCTTT. Translation gives CSVYRGGVNTEDFF.

This clonotype was recorded at least ten times. The rearrangement uses TRBV6-5 and TRBJ1-4; 7 nucleotides agree with TRBD1. CDR1 is MNHEY, CDR2 SVGAGI, per germline. V lost 6 bases to trimming and J lost 6 bases; unmatched junction nucleotides: 7. The CDR3 is 14 residues long. The CDR3 is CASRRDSHDEKLFF. The CDR3 DNA is TGTGCCAGCAGAAGGGACAGCCATGATGAAAAACTGTTTTTT.

This clonotype has ten or more counts. CDR3 coding DNA: TGCGCCAGCAGCTTGGATCTCCTAGCTTCCTACGAGCAGTACTTC. It yields the protein CASSLDLLASYEQYF. The chain carries TRBV5-1 and TRBJ2-7, with D perhaps TRBD2 (5 bases). From germline, CDR1 is SGHRS and CDR2 YFSETQ. V lost 0 bases and J 1 base, leaving 11 bases between the germline ends. This CDR3 comprises 15 residues.

In its sample, this clonotype was seen many times. The chain is built from TRBV5-1 and TRBJ2-5, with TRBD1 matching over 7 bases. V lost 0 bases to trimming and J lost 2 bases; unmatched junction nucleotides: 4. The CDR3 is 15 residues long. Germline CDR1 is SGHRS and CDR2 is YFSETQ. The CDR3 loop reads CASSLALGQQETQYF. In DNA, the CDR3 is TGCGCCAGCAGCTTGGCCTTGGGACAGCAAGAGACCCAGTACTTC.

This clonotype has a handful of counts. The chain recombines TRBV18 with TRBJ1-1; no clear D gene. Germline V lookup: CDR1 KGHSH, CDR2 LQKENI. Between the trimmed V and J ends, which lost 0 bases and 0 bases, there was a span of 8 bases. The CDR3 runs to 15 residues. Here the CDR3 reads CASSPPHRVNTEAFF. The CDR3 nucleotides read TGTGCCAGCTCACCACCTCACCGGGTGAACACTGAAGCTTTCTTT.

This clonotype has a count of ten or more. J is TRBJ1-4 and V is TRBV9, with unresolved D. This CDR3 has 15 residues. Trimming pared 4 bases from V and 4 bases from J, leaving 14 bases between. The germline V gene has CDR1 SGDLS and CDR2 YYNGEE. Here the CDR3 reads CASSPRRHLNEKLFF. Written as DNA, the CDR3 is TGTGCCAGCAGCCCCAGGAGGCATCTTAATGAAAAACTGTTTTTT.

This clonotype has only a few counts. This chain uses TRBV5-1 with TRBJ1-4, with 7 bases that match TRBD1. The CDR3 has 14 amino acids. With 1 base clipped from V and 7 bases from J, the junction kept 4 bases outside the gene matches. Germline lookup yields CDR1 SGHRS and CDR2 YFSETQ. This chain's CDR3 is CASSLRTGSEKLFF. CDR3 nucleotides: TGCGCCAGCAGCTTGAGGACAGGCTCTGAAAAACTGTTTTTT.

This clonotype was seen repeatedly, ten times or more. The genes are TRBV20-1 and TRBJ2-7; the match to TRBD1 covers 8 bases. The ends lost 1 base at V and 5 bases at J; junction bases unmatched: 7. The germline V gene encodes CDR1 DFQATT and CDR2 SNEGSKA (reference sequence). The CDR3 runs 14 residues. Written as DNA, the CDR3 is TGCAGTGCTAGAGCGCGGACAGGGATCGACGAGCAGTACTTC. Translation gives CSARARTGIDEQYF.

This clonotype showed up many times. The V call is TRBV15, the J call TRBJ1-2; the D gene is possibly TRBD1 (5 bases). V dropped 0 bases and J dropped 0 bases, with 14 bases sitting between them. The germline V gene has CDR1 LNHNV and CDR2 YYDKDF (reference sequence). The CDR3 sequence is 17 residues long. The CDR3 bases are TGTGCCACCAGCAGAGATCGCATCGGGGGATCTAACTATGGCTACACCTTC. Residues: CATSRDRIGGSNYGYTF.

This clonotype occurred many times. The chain has TRBV7-9 and TRBJ2-1, with a tentative D call TRBD1 (8 bases). CDR1 and CDR2 (germline): SEHNR, FQNEAQ (reference sequence). The CDR3 extends over 16 amino acids. Between the trimmed V and J ends, which lost 5 bases and 1 base, there was a span of 15 bases. The chain's CDR3 is CASSPGQGGSYNEQFF. CDR3 sequence (DNA): TGTGCCAGCAGCCCAGGACAGGGAGGGTCCTACAATGAGCAGTTCTTC.

Concerning this clonotype itself: A junction boundary mismatches the germline segment, possibly from a read error. The CDR3 reads CAISSAKIGRAGFGIQYF. The DNA for the CDR3 is TGTGCCATCAGCAGCGCCAAGATAGGCCGGGCAGGGTTCGGGATTCAGTACTTC. This rearrangement joins TRBV4-2 to TRBJ2-4; D is perhaps TRBD1 (5 bases). The CDR3 is 18 residues long. Germline assignment: CDR1 LGHNA and CDR2 YNFKEQ.

This clonotype has more than one count but fewer than ten. V usage is TRBV29-1 and J usage is TRBJ1-2; D not resolved. CDR1 and CDR2 (germline): SQVTM, ANQGSEA. Deletions cut 5 bases from V and 2 bases from J, with 21 bases between. The CDR3 sequence is 16 residues long. The CDR3 here is CSVLPPGLAPNYGYTF. The CDR3 region has the DNA TGCAGCGTTCTACCCCCGGGCCTGGCGCCCAACTATGGCTACACCTTC.

This clonotype was counted many times. The CDR3, as DNA: TGCAGTGCAGCACAGGGGGCAGCTGGGGCCAACGTCCTGACTTTC. As protein: CSAAQGAAGANVLTF. The chain is built from TRBV20-1 and TRBJ2-6, with 9 bases that match TRBD1. The CDR3 sequence is 15 residues long. J was trimmed by 2 bases and V by 6 bases; bases with no gene match: 5. Germline loops: CDR1 DFQATT, CDR2 SNEGSKA (reference sequence).

This clonotype was counted between two and nine times. V is TRBV7-2 and J is TRBJ1-2, with 7 positions matching TRBD1. V lost 4 bases and J lost 2; bases outside the gene matches: 7. The germline CDR1 and CDR2 sequences are SGHTA and FQGNSA. The CDR3 sequence is 15 residues long. In nucleotides, the CDR3 is TGTGCCAGCAGCTATCAGGGGGGCCGAAACTATGGCTACACCTTC. Its protein is CASSYQGGRNYGYTF.

This clonotype was observed many times. The chain combines TRBV25-1 with TRBJ2-5; D gene ambiguous. This CDR3 region has 15 residues. Germline V gene lookup returns CDR1 MGHDK and CDR2 SYGVNS. V lost 1 base to trimming and J lost 5 bases, with 14 bases between them. The CDR3, as DNA: TGTGCCAGCAGTGAATCAGGCTTACAGTTTGAGACCCAGTACTTC. It codes for CASSESGLQFETQYF.